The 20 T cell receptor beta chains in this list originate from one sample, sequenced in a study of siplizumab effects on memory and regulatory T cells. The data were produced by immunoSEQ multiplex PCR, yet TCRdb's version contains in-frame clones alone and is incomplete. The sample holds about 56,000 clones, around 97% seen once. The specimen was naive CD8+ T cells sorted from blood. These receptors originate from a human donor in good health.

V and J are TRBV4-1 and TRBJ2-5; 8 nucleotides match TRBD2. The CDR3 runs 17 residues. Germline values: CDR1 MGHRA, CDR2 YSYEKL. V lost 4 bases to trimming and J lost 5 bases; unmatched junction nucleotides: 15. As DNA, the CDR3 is TGCGCCAGCAGCCTACCGGGACTAGGTCCAGACATCGAGACCCAGTACTTC. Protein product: CASSLPGLGPDIETQYF.

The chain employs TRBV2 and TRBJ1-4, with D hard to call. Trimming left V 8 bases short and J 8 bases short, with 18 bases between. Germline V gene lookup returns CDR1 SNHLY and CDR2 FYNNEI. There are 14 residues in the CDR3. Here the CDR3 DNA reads TGTGCCAGCGTAGCGGACCCGGGGAGGGAAAAACTGTTTTTT. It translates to CASVADPGREKLFF. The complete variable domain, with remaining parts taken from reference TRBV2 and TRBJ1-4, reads EPEVTQTPSHQVTQMGQEVILRCVPISNHLYFYWYRQILGQKVEFLVSFYNNEISEKSEIFDDQFSVERPDGSNFTLKIRSTKLEDSAMYFCASVADPGREKLFFGSGTQLSVL.

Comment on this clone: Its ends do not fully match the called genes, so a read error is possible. The CDR3, as DNA: TGTGCTAGCAGCGAAACCGGGACGGACGGCGACACCATATATTTT. Residues: CASSETGTDGDTIYF. V gene TRBV7-7 combines with J gene TRBJ1-3, with a tentative D call TRBD1 (5 bases). The length of the CDR3 is 15 residues. CDR1 is SSHAT and CDR2 is FNYEAQ in the germline V gene (reference sequence).

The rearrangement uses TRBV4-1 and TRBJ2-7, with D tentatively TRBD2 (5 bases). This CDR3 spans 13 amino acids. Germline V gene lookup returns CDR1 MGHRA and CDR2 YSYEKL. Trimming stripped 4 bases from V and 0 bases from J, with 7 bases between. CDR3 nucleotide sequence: TGCGCCAGCAGCCTCCGGGACTCCTACGAGCAGTACTTC. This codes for CASSLRDSYEQYF.

The CDR3 reads CASSIDFAQPQHF. The CDR3 DNA reads as TGTGCCAGTAGTATAGATTTTGCTCAGCCCCAGCATTTT. The rearrangement links TRBV19 to TRBJ1-5; D gene ambiguous. Trimming pared 0 bases from V and 6 bases from J, leaving 6 bases between. Germline V gene sequence: CDR1 LNHDA, CDR2 SQIVND (reference sequence). There are 13 residues in the CDR3.

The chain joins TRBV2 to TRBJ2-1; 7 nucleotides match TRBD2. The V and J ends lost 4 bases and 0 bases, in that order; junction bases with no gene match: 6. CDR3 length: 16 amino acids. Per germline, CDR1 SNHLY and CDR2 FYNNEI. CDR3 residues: CASSAASGSSYNEQFF. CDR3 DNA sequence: TGTGCCAGCAGTGCTGCTAGCGGAAGCTCCTACAATGAGCAGTTCTTC.

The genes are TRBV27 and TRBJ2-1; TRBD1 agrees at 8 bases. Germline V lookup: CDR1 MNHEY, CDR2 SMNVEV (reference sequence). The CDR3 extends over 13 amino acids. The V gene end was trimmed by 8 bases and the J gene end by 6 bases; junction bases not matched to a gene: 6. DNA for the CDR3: TGTGCCAGCGCCGACAGGGGATTCAATGAGCAGTTCTTC. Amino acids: CASADRGFNEQFF.

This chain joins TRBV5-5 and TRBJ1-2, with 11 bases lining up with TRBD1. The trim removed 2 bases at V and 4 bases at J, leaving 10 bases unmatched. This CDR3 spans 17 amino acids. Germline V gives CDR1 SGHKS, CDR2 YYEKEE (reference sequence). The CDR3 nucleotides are TGTGCCAGCAGCTTAAGGACAGGGGGCCGGGAAGCCTATGGCTACACCTTC. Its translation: CASSLRTGGREAYGYTF.

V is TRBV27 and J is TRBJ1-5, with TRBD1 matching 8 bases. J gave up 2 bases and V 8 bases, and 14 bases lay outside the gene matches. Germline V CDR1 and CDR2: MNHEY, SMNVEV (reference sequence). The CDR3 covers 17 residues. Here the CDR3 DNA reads TGTGCCAGCGGCCCCGGGCAGGGGGCTGTCGGCAATCAGCCCCAGCATTTT. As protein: CASGPGQGAVGNQPQHF.

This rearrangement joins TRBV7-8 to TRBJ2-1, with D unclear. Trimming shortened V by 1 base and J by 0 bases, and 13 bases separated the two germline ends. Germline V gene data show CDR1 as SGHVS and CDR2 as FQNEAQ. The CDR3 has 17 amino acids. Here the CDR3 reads CASSLVQTLSSYNEQFF. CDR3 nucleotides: TGTGCCAGCAGCTTAGTGCAGACTCTTAGCTCCTACAATGAGCAGTTCTTC. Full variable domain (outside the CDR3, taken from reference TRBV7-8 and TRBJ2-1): GAGVSQSPRYKVAKRGQDVALRCDPISGHVSLFWYQQALGQGPEFLTYFQNEAQLDKSGLPSDRFFAERPEGSVSTLKIQRTQQEDSAVYLCASSLVQTLSSYNEQFFGPGTRLTVL.

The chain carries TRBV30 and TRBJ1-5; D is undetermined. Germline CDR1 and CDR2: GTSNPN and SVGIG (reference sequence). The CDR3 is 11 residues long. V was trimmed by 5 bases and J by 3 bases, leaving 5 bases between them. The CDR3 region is CAWGLNQPQHF. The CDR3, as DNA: TGTGCCTGGGGCCTCAATCAGCCCCAGCATTTT.

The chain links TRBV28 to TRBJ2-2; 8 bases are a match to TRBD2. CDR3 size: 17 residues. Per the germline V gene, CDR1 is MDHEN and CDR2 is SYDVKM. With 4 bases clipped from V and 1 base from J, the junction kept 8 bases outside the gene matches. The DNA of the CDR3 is TGTGCCAGCAGTTCCCGGACTAGCAGTAAGAACACCGGGGAGCTGTTTTTT. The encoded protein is CASSSRTSSKNTGELFF.

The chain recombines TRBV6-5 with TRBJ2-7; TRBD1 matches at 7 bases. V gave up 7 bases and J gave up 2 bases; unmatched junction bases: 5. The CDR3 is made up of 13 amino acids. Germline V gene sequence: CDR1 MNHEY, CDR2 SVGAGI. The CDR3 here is CASTDRAPYEQYF. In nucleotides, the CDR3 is TGTGCCAGCACCGACAGGGCGCCCTACGAGCAGTACTTC.

The DNA for the CDR3 is TGTGCCAGCTCAACGGGCACAGATACGCAGTATTTT. As protein: CASSTGTDTQYF. The chain carries TRBV18 and TRBJ2-3; D unresolved. Per germline, CDR1 KGHSH and CDR2 LQKENI. The V end lost 5 bases, the J end lost 1 base, and 4 bases lay between the germline ends. CDR3 length equals 12 residues.

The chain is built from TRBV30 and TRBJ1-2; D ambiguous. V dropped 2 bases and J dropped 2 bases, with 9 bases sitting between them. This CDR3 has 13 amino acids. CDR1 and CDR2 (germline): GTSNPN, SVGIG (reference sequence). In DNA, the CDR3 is TGTGCCTGGAGTAAGGGCACCAACTATGGCTACACCTTC. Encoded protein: CAWSKGTNYGYTF.

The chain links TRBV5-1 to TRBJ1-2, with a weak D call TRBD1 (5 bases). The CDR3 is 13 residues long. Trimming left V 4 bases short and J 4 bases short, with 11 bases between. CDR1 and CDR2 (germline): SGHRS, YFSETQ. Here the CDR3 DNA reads TGCGCCAGCAGCACGGGGGTTACCTATGGCTACACCTTC. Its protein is CASSTGVTYGYTF.

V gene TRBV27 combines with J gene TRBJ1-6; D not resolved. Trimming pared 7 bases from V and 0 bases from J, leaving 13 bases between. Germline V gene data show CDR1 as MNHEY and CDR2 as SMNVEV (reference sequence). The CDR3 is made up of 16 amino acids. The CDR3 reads CASMEHQSSYNSPLHF. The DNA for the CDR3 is TGTGCCAGCATGGAACACCAGAGCTCCTATAATTCACCCCTCCACTTT.

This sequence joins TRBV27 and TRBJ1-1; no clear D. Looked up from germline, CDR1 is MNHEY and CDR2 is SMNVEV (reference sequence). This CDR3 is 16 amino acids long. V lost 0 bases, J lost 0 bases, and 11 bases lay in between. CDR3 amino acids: CASSLSSNRMNTEAFF. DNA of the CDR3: TGTGCCAGCAGTTTATCGAGTAACCGGATGAACACTGAAGCTTTCTTT.

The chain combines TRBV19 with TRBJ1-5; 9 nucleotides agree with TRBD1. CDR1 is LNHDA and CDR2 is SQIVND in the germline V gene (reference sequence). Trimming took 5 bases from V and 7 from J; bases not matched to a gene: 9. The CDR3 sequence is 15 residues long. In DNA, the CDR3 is TGTGCCAGTAGTGTCTTGGACAGGGGACGGCAGCCCCAGCATTTT. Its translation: CASSVLDRGRQPQHF.

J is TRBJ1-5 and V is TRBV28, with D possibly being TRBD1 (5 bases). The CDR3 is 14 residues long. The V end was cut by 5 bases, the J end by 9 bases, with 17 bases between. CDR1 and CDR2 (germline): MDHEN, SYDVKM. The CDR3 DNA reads TGTGCCAGCAGTACTGGGACGGGGAGATGGCCCCAGCATTTT. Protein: CASSTGTGRWPQHF.